This TCR beta chain stems from a study of T cell responses to AZD1222 COVID-19 vaccine. The data were produced by immunoSEQ multiplex PCR, yet TCRdb's version contains in-frame clones alone and is incomplete. The data show around 180,000 clones, almost 95% seen once. The J segment lost 1 base and the V segment lost 3 bases, leaving 6 bases of the junction unmatched. This CDR3 comprises 15 residues. Germline CDR1 reads DFQATT; CDR2 reads SNEGSKA (reference sequence). This TCR came from an adult in good health. The sample was peripheral blood, taken on day 0 of AZD1222 vaccination. The rearrangement links TRBV20-1 to TRBJ1-1; 9 bases align to TRBD1. The CDR3 region is CSASTGTGKNTEAFF. DNA of the CDR3: TGCAGTGCTAGTACCGGGACAGGGAAGAACACTGAAGCTTTCTTT.